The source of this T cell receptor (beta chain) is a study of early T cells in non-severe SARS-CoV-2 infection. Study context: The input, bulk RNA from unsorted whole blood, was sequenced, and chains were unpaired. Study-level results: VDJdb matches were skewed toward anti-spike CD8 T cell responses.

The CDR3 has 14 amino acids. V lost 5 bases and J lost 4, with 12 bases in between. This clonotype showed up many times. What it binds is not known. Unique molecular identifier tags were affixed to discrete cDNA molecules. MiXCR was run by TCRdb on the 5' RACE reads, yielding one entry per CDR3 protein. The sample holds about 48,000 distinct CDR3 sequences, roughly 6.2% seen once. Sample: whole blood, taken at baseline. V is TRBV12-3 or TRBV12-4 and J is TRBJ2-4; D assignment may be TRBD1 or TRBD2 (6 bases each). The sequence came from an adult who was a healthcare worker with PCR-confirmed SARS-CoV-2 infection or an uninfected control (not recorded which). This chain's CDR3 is CASSQGTGKNIQYF. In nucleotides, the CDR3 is TGTGCCAGCAGTCAGGGGACTGGAAAAAACATTCAGTACTTC.